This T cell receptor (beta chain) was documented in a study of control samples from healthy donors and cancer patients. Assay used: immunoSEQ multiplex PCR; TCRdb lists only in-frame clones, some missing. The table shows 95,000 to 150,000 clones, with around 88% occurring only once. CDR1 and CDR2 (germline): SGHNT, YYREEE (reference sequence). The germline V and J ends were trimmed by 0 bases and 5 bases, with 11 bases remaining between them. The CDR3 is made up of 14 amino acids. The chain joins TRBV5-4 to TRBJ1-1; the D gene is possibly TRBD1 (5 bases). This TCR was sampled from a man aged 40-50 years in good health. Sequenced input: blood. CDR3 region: CASSLDRWRTEAFF. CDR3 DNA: TGTGCCAGCAGCTTGGACAGGTGGAGGACTGAAGCTTTCTTT.